This TCR beta chain derives from a study of graft-versus-host responses after intestinal transplantation. Background on the study: Anti-thymocyte globulin induction preceded three to four years of tacrolimus and steroid maintenance in all recipients.

CDR3 length equals 14 residues. V was clipped by 2 bases and J by 9 bases; unmatched bases: 4. The germline CDR1 and CDR2 sequences are SGDLS and YYNGEE. Details on this clone: What it binds is unknown.

TCRdb's copy holds only in-frame clones and misses some; the assay was immunoSEQ multiplex PCR. The sample contains about 71,000 clones, about 90% of which appear only once. Overall study results and limits: GvH clonotypes were identified within recipient marrow, with a subset emerging first in ileum or blood.

This clonotype was sampled from a human donor who received an intestinal transplant. Source: unstimulated CD8+ T cells sorted from spleen or lymph node cells, taken before intestinal transplant. This chain connects TRBV9 to TRBJ2-1; 11 nucleotides match TRBD2. As DNA, the CDR3 is TGTGCCAGCAGCGTCGGACTAGCGGGCACTGAGCAGTTCTTC. This sequence encodes CASSVGLAGTEQFF.